Presented here are 22 T cell receptor beta chains from one specimen sequenced in a study of T-cell reconstitution after alpha-beta-depleted transplantation in children. Unique molecular identifiers were incorporated during preparation of the TCRbeta library. Via MiXCR, TCRdb re-called the PCR reads, giving one row per CDR3 protein. The data contain 350,000 to 500,000 distinct CDR3 sequences, roughly two fifths of them singletons. The source material was PBMCs, sampled before TCRalphabeta/CD19-depleted stem cell transplant. The receptor source for this set is a girl aged 2 to 9 with aplastic anemia, due to receive a stem cell transplant.

V is TRBV2 and J is TRBJ2-5; TRBD1 is a possible D gene (6 bases). Germline loops: CDR1 SNHLY, CDR2 FYNNEI. This CDR3 region has 11 residues. The ends were cut back, 8 bases at V and 5 bases at J, with 9 bases in the middle. This chain's CDR3 is CASAQGETQYF. DNA for the CDR3: TGTGCCAGCGCTCAGGGGGAGACCCAGTACTTC.

This clonotype was counted many times. The chain links TRBV2 to TRBJ1-3, with D unclear. The CDR3 is 15 amino acids. Germline assignment: CDR1 SNHLY and CDR2 FYNNEI. V gave up 4 bases and J gave up 0 bases, with 10 bases separating them. CDR3 loop: CASSVTALSGNTIYF. In DNA form, the CDR3 reads TGTGCCAGCAGTGTAACAGCCCTCTCTGGAAACACCATATATTTT.

This clonotype has more than one count but fewer than ten. The V call is TRBV20-1, the J call TRBJ2-1, with 9 nucleotides matching TRBD1. CDR1 DFQATT and CDR2 SNEGSKA come from the germline V gene (reference sequence). This CDR3 contains 11 residues. V was clipped by 6 bases and J by 10 bases; unmatched bases: 4. The CDR3 region is CSAGQGGEQFF. DNA of the CDR3: TGCAGTGCGGGACAGGGTGGGGAGCAGTTCTTC.

This clonotype appeared a few times. The chain links TRBV6-2 or TRBV6-3 to TRBJ1-1; no definite D call. Deletions cut 6 bases from V and 0 bases from J, with 11 bases between. The CDR3 spans 14 residues. The germline gives CDR1 MNHEY, CDR2 SVGEGT. CDR3 residues: CASRSTSLNTEAFF. In DNA, the CDR3 is TGTGCCAGCAGGTCGACATCCTTGAACACTGAAGCTTTCTTT.

This clonotype turned up a few times. The V call is TRBV11-2, the J call TRBJ1-3; D not resolved. V was cut by 1 base and J by 4 bases, with 11 bases left in between. The germline gives CDR1 SGHAT, CDR2 FQNNGV. The CDR3 sequence is 15 residues long. This CDR3 reads CASSLGGQNGNTIYF. Written as DNA, the CDR3 is TGTGCCAGCAGCTTAGGAGGGCAGAACGGAAACACCATATATTTT.

For this clonotype: One junction end disagrees with the germline gene, perhaps due to a read error. This CDR3 reads CASSPRRRQGVSPQHF. The CDR3 nucleotides read TGTGCCAGCAGCCCCAGGCGGCGACAGGGTGTAAGTCCCCAGCATTTT. The chain recombines TRBV4-1 with TRBJ1-5; 7 positions match TRBD1. This CDR3 contains 16 residues. Germline V gene sequence: CDR1 MGHRA, CDR2 YSYEKL.

The gene calls are TRBV7-2 and TRBJ2-7, with D perhaps TRBD2 (6 bases). This CDR3 comprises 14 residues. In germline, CDR1 is SGHTA, CDR2 FQGNSA. V was clipped by 4 bases and J by 1 base, with 11 bases between them. The CDR3 spells CASSSRLVSYEQYF. As DNA, the CDR3 is TGTGCCAGCAGCTCCCGACTAGTATCCTACGAGCAGTACTTC.

The chain uses TRBV12-3 or TRBV12-4 and TRBJ2-1; 8 positions agree with TRBD2. CDR3 size: 14 residues. Unmatched junction bases numbered 4, after V lost 5 bases and J lost 4 bases. CDR3 residues: CASSPGLVYNEQFF. In nucleotides, the CDR3 is TGTGCCAGCAGTCCGGGACTAGTTTACAATGAGCAGTTCTTC.

The chain has TRBV7-3 and TRBJ2-3; 12 bases agree with TRBD2. Looked up from germline, CDR1 is SGHTA and CDR2 is FQGTGA. Unmatched junction bases numbered 7, after V lost 5 bases and J lost 4 bases. The CDR3 runs to 16 residues. This CDR3 is CASSPGTSGFPDTQYF. DNA of the CDR3: TGTGCCAGCAGCCCAGGGACTAGCGGGTTTCCAGATACGCAGTATTTT.

This chain joins TRBV11-1 and TRBJ2-3; no clear D. V was clipped by 1 base and J by 1 base, with 15 bases between them. Per germline, CDR1 SGHAT and CDR2 FQDESV (reference sequence). This CDR3 is 17 amino acids long. The CDR3 DNA reads TGTGCCAGCAGCTTAGAAGGGCTGGCCCTCGGCACAGATACGCAGTATTTT. Translation: CASSLEGLALGTDTQYF.

The CDR3 sequence: CATSRATGFYEQYF. In DNA, the CDR3 is TGTGCCACCAGCAGAGCGACAGGGTTCTACGAGCAGTACTTC. The J gene is TRBJ2-7, the V gene TRBV15; 7 bases agree with TRBD1. With V trimmed by 1 base and J by 3 bases, 3 bases remained unmatched. This CDR3 has 14 amino acids. Germline lookup yields CDR1 LNHNV and CDR2 YYDKDF (reference sequence).

V and J are TRBV24-1 and TRBJ2-7; 7 nucleotides align to TRBD2. This CDR3 is 13 amino acids long. Germline trimming cut 3 bases from V and 5 bases from J; bases unmatched to any gene: 3. Germline V lookup: CDR1 KGHDR, CDR2 SFDVKD. The CDR3 reads CATSDLGRDEQYF. CDR3 DNA sequence: TGTGCCACCAGTGATCTAGGGAGGGACGAGCAGTACTTC.

This clonotype was counted ten times or more. V gene TRBV5-1 combines with J gene TRBJ2-1, with 7 bases fitting TRBD2. The V and J ends lost 3 bases and 8 bases, in that order; junction bases with no gene match: 5. The CDR3 contains 13 residues. CDR1 and CDR2 (germline): SGHRS, YFSETQ. Here the CDR3 reads CASSSSGRDEQFF. The CDR3 region has the DNA TGCGCCAGCAGCTCCTCAGGGAGGGATGAGCAGTTCTTC.

The chain joins TRBV7-2 to TRBJ2-5; the match to TRBD2 covers 11 bases. The CDR3 totals 14 residues. Germline CDR1 reads SGHTA; CDR2 reads FQGNSA. Unmatched junction bases numbered 2, after V lost 5 bases and J lost 3 bases. The CDR3 DNA reads TGTGCCAGCAGCATGGGACTAGCGGAAGAGACCCAGTACTTC. Translation: CASSMGLAEETQYF.

This clonotype showed up just a few times. This rearrangement joins TRBV20-1 to TRBJ2-3; D is perhaps TRBD1 (7 bases). This CDR3 has 15 residues. Germline CDR1 reads DFQATT; CDR2 reads SNEGSKA (reference sequence). The V end was cut by 3 bases, the J end by 4 bases, with 17 bases between. CDR3 in amino acids: CSARESRGVADTQYF. CDR3 in DNA: TGCAGTGCTAGGGAGTCCAGGGGGGTAGCAGATACGCAGTATTTT.

The rearrangement uses TRBV4-1 and TRBJ2-3; 9 bases are shared with TRBD2. CDR3 length: 19 residues. CDR1 and CDR2 from the germline V gene are MGHRA and YSYEKL. V was pared by 1 base and J by 0 bases, with 11 bases of the junction left unmatched. CDR3 nucleotide sequence: TGCGCCAGCAGCCAAGTGGGACTAGCATACCTGACTAGCACAGATACGCAGTATTTT. It codes for CASSQVGLAYLTSTDTQYF.

The chain uses TRBV27 and TRBJ2-3; 13 nucleotides match TRBD2. Germline CDR1 MNHEY, CDR2 SMNVEV (reference sequence). The ends lost 0 bases at V and 0 bases at J; junction bases unmatched: 6. The CDR3 sequence is 19 residues long. As DNA, the CDR3 is TGTGCCAGCAGTTTATCCGGACTAGCGGGAGAATCTAGCACAGATACGCAGTATTTT. It specifies CASSLSGLAGESSTDTQYF.

This clonotype was counted a few times. The chain recombines TRBV7-9 with TRBJ2-7; no reliable D call. Germline V lookup: CDR1 SEHNR, CDR2 FQNEAQ (reference sequence). V gave up 5 bases and J gave up 4 bases, with 9 bases separating them. The CDR3 has 12 residues. CDR3 amino acids: CASSKVYYEQYF. The DNA for the CDR3 is TGTGCCAGCAGCAAAGTGTATTACGAGCAGTACTTC.

This clonotype was detected many times. The chain recombines TRBV6-5 with TRBJ2-7; D might be TRBD2 (6 bases). V lost 2 bases and J lost 5, with 13 bases in between. This CDR3 is built from 14 residues. Germline assignment: CDR1 MNHEY and CDR2 SVGAGI. The CDR3 sequence is CASSYRRTGDEQYF. DNA for the CDR3: TGTGCCAGCAGTTACAGAAGGACGGGGGACGAGCAGTACTTC.

This clonotype was seen a handful of times. J is TRBJ1-1 and V is TRBV20-1; D possibly corresponds to TRBD1 (5 bases). V lost 3 bases and J lost 4, with 12 bases in between. The CDR3 is made up of 13 amino acids. Germline CDR1 is DFQATT and CDR2 is SNEGSKA (reference sequence). CDR3 sequence reads: CSASRAEATEAFF. The CDR3 coding sequence is TGCAGTGCTAGCAGGGCCGAGGCCACTGAAGCTTTCTTT.

This clonotype was seen a handful of times. Just one base apart from a much larger clone, this may be a read error. The chain employs TRBV7-2 and TRBJ2-7; 7 nucleotides agree with TRBD1. Germline CDR1 reads SGHTA; CDR2 reads FQGNSA. V shed 1 base and J 4 bases; nucleotides not matched to a gene: 4. The CDR3 totals 14 residues. The chain's CDR3 is CASSLGQGIYEQYF. CDR3 sequence (DNA): TGTGCCAGCAGCTTAGGACAGGGAATATACGAGCAGTACTTC.

This clonotype has a count of ten or more. The genes are TRBV3-1 and TRBJ2-1; 11 bases are shared with TRBD2. The ends lost 5 bases at V and 9 bases at J; junction bases unmatched: 12. The CDR3 totals 16 residues. Germline V lookup: CDR1 LGHDT, CDR2 YNNKEL (reference sequence). The CDR3 DNA sequence: TGTGCCAGCAGCTCAAATAGCGGGAGGGCCCCCGGTGAGCAGTTCTTC. Translated: CASSSNSGRAPGEQFF.